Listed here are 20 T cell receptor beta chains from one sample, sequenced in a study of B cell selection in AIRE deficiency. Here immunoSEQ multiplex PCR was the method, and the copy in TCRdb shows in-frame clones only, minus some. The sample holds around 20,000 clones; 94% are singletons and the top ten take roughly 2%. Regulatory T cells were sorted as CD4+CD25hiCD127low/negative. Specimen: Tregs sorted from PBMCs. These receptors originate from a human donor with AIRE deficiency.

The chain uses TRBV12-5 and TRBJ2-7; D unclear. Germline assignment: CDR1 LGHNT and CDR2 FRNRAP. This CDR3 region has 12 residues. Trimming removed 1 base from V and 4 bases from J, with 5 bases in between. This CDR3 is CASGLGRYEQYF. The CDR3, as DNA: TGTGCTAGTGGTTTGGGGCGGTACGAGCAGTACTTC. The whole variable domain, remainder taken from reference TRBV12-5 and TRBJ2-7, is DARVTQTPRHKVTEMGQEVTMRCQPILGHNTVFWYRQTMMQGLELLAYFRNRAPLDDSGMPKDRFSAEMPDATLATLKIQPSEPRDSAVYFCASGLGRYEQYFGPGTRLTVT.

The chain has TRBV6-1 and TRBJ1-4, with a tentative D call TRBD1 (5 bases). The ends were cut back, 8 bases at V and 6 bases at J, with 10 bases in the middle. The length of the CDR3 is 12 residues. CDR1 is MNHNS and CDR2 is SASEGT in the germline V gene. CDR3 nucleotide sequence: TGTGCCAGCCGGGACGGCGATGAAAAACTGTTTTTT. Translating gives CASRDGDEKLFF.

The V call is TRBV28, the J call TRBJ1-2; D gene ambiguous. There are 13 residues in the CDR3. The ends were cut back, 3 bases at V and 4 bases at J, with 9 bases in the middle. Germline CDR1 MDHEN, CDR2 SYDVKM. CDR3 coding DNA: TGTGCCAGCAGTTTCCTTGGAGGCTATGGCTACACCTTC. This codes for CASSFLGGYGYTF.

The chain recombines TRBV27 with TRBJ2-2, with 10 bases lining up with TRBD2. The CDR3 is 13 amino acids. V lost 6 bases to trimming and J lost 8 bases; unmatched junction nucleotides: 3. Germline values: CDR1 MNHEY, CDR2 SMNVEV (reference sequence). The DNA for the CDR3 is TGTGCCAGCAGAGTACTAGCGGGAGGGGAGCTGTTTTTT. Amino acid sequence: CASRVLAGGELFF.

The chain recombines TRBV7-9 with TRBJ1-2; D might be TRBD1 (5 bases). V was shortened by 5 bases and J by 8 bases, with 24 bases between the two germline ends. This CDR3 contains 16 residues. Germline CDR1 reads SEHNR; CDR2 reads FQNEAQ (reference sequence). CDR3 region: CASSTTGGGQRGGYTF. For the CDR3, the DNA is TGTGCCAGCAGCACAACTGGGGGAGGACAAAGAGGGGGCTACACCTTC.

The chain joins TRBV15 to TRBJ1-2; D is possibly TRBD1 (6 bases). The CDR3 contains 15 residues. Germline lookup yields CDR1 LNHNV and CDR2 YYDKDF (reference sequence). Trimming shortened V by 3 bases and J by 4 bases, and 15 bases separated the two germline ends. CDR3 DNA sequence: TGTGCCACCAGCAGGGGTCGGGACAATGTCTATGGCTACACCTTC. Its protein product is CATSRGRDNVYGYTF.

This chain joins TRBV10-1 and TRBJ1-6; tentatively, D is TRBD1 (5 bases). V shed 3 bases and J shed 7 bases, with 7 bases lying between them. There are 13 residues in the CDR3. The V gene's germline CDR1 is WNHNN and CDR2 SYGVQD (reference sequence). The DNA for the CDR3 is TGCGCCAGCAGTGACAACAGGAATTCACCCCTCCACTTT. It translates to CASSDNRNSPLHF.

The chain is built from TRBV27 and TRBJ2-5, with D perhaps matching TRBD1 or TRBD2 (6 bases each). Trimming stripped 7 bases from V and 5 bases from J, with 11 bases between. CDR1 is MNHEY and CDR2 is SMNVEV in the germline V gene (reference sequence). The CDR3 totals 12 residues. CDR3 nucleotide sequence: TGTGCCAGCAAAACAGGGAGGGAGACCCAGTACTTC. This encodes CASKTGRETQYF.

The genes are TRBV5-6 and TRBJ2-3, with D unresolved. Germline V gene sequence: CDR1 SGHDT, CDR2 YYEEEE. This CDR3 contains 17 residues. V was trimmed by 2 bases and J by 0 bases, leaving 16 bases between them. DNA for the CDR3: TGTGCCAGCAGCTTCGACCGGGCGAGGATCAGCACAGATACGCAGTATTTT. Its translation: CASSFDRARISTDTQYF.

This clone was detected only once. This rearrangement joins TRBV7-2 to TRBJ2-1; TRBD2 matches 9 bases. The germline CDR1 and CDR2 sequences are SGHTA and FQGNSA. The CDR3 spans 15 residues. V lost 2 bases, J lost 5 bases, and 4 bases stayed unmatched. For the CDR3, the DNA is TGTGCCAGCAGCTTAATAGCGGGAGTCCACAATGAGCAGTTCTTC. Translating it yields CASSLIAGVHNEQFF.

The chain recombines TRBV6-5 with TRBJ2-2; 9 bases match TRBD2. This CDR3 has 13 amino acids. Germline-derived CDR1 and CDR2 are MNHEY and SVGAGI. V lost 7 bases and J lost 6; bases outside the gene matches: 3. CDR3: CASKKREAGELFF. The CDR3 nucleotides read TGTGCCAGCAAAAAGCGGGAGGCCGGGGAGCTGTTTTTT.

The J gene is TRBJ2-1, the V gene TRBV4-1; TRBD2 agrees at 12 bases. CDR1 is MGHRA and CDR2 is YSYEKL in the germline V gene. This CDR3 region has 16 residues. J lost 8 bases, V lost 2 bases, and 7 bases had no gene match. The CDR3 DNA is TGCGCCAGCAGCCAAATTACTAGCGGGAGGACCCATGAGCAGTTCTTC. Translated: CASSQITSGRTHEQFF.

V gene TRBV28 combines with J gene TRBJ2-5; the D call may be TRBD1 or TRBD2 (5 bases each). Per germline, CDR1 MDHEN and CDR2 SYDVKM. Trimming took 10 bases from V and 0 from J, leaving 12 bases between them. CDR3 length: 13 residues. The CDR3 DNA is TGTGCCACCATGTGGGGGAACCAAGAGACCCAGTACTTC. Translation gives CATMWGNQETQYF. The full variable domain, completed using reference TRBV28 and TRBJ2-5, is DVKVTQSSRYLVKRTGEKVFLECVQDMDHENMFWYRQDPGLGLRLIYFSYDVKMKEKGDIPEGYSVSREKKERFSLILESASTNQTSMYLCATMWGNQETQYFGPGTRLLVL.

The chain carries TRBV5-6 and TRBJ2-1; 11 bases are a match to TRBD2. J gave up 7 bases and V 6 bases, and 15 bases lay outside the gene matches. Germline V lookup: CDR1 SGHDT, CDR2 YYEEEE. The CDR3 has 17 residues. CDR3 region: CASIPSLAGGFSNEQFF. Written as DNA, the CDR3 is TGTGCCAGCATCCCATCCCTAGCGGGAGGATTTAGTAATGAGCAGTTCTTC.

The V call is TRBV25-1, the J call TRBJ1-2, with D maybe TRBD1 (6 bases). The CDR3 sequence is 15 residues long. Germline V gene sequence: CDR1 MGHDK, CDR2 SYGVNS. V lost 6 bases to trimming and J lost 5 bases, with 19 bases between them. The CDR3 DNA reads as TGTGCCAGCAGGAGCGTCGGGGGCTCGTCGTATGGCTACACCTTC. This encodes CASRSVGGSSYGYTF.

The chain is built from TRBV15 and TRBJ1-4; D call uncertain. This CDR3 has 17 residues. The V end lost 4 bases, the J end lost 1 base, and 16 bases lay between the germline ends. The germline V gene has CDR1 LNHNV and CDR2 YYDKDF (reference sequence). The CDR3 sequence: CATSITLQTETNEKLFF. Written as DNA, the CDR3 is TGTGCCACCAGCATAACCCTACAGACGGAAACTAATGAAAAACTGTTTTTT.

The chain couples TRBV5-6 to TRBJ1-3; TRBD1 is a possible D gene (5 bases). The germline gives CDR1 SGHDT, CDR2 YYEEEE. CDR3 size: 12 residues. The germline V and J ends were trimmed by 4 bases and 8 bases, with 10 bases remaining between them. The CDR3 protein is CASSLQGYTIYF. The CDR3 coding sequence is TGTGCCAGCAGCCTTCAGGGTTACACCATATATTTT.

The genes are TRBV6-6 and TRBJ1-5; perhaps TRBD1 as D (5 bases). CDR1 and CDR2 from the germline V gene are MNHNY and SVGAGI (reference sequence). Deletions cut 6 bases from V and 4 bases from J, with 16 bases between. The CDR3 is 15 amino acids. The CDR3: CASSRGGTFNQPQHF. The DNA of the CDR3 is TGTGCCAGCAGCCGCGGAGGGACTTTTAATCAGCCCCAGCATTTT.

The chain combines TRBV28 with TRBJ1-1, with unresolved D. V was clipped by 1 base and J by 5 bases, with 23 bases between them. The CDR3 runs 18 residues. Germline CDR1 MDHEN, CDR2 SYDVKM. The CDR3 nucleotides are TGTGCCAGCAGTTTATCAGCCAACCTCGGGCGGATAAAGACTGAAGCTTTCTTT. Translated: CASSLSANLGRIKTEAFF. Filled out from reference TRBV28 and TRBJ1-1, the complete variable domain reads DVKVTQSSRYLVKRTGEKVFLECVQDMDHENMFWYRQDPGLGLRLIYFSYDVKMKEKGDIPEGYSVSREKKERFSLILESASTNQTSMYLCASSLSANLGRIKTEAFFGQGTRLTVV.

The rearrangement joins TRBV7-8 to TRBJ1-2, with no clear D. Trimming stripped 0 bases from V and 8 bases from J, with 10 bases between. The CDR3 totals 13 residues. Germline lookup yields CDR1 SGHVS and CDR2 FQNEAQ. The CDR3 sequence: CASSLAFRVGYTF. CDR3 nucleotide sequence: TGTGCCAGCAGCTTAGCGTTTCGGGTCGGCTACACCTTC.